This TCR beta chain came from a study of CD4 T cells in relation to SARS-CoV-2 and coronaviruses. Study at large: PBMCs were cultured with antigen for less than twelve days before TCR beta sequencing. Study findings and constraints: No crossreactivity against non-spike viral proteins was tested here.

Data came from immunoSEQ multiplex PCR; TCRdb stores just in-frame clones and leaves some out. The table records more than 20,000 clones, about 66% of them present only once. The CDR3 spans 13 residues. V lost 7 bases and J lost 1, with 9 bases in between. CDR1 is SNHLY, CDR2 FYNNEI, per germline. Before the COVID-19 pandemic, during about 2011-2019, CD4+ T cells were taken from unexposed donors. After about ten days of culture, CD4+ T cells were isolated. Cells permitting, SARS-CoV-2 S/N and four cold-coronavirus spikes were tested on unexposed-donor CD4+ T cells. Fresh IL-2 medium replaced half the medium on days 3 and 7. On this clone: Its antigen is as yet unknown.

This TCR was sampled from a human donor in good health. Material: CD4+ T cells from PBMCs, cultured in vitro. The gene calls are TRBV2 and TRBJ2-3, with TRBD1 as a possible D gene (6 bases). CDR3 in amino acids: CASNGQRTDTQYF. The CDR3, as DNA: TGTGCCAGCAATGGACAGCGCACAGATACGCAGTATTTT.